This T cell receptor (beta chain) emerged from a study of blood T cell repertoires in COVID-19. Study as a whole: Sites in the United States, Italy and Spain provided acute and convalescent COVID-19 samples. The analysed material was cDNA or gDNA that came from T cells, B-cell-depleted T cells, or PBMCs.

The data were produced by immunoSEQ multiplex PCR, yet TCRdb's version contains in-frame clones alone and is incomplete. The table lists around 250,000 clones, around 88% of them singletons. The count of this clone is one. Germline V gives CDR1 MNHEY, CDR2 SMNVEV (reference sequence). The V end was cut by 4 bases, the J end by 0 bases, with 10 bases between. The length of the CDR3 is 15 residues. The sample was peripheral blood. V is TRBV27 and J is TRBJ2-1; D unresolved. This TCR derives from a man older than 75 with acute or convalescent COVID-19. CDR3 in DNA: TGTGCCAGCAGTTCCCATGGTAGCTCCTACAATGAGCAGTTCTTC. Translating it yields CASSSHGSSYNEQFF.